Listed below are T cell receptor beta chains from one sample, sequenced in a study of vaccination effects on CD4 cells after COVID-19. Their antigens remain unidentified. The data were produced by immunoSEQ multiplex PCR, yet TCRdb's version contains in-frame clones alone and is incomplete. Here the sample spans 40,000 to 55,000 clones, 74% being singletons. The source material was CD4+ T cells from PBMCs cultured without peptide, sampled before COVID-19 vaccination. The receptor set was obtained from a human donor who had a prior SARS-CoV-2 infection. Both conserved end residues are part of each CDR3. D genes are given only for firm matches. Some rows have no size entry. The others give once, few or many, or a class for an expanded clone.

j_call v_call d_call cdr3_length clone_size cdr3_aa cdr3_nt
TRBJ2-1 TRBV14 TRBD1 16 NA CASSPVLGQGSHEQFF TGTGCCAGCAGCCCGGTATTGGGACAGGGTTCTCATGAGCAGTTCTTC
TRBJ2-6 TRBV7-2 NA 16 NA CASSQGWSSGANVLTF TGTGCCAGCAGCCAGGGGTGGAGCTCTGGGGCCAACGTCCTGACTTTC
TRBJ1-2 TRBV6-5 NA 14 NA CASSYFQAGGGYTF TGTGCCAGCAGTTACTTTCAAGCGGGGGGAGGCTACACCTTC
TRBJ1-4 TRBV18 TRBD1 18 once CASSLLGQGFATNEKLFF TGTGCCAGCTCACTCCTCGGACAGGGTTTTGCAACTAATGAAAAACTGTTTTTT
TRBJ1-3 TRBV19 NA 12 NA CASQDIGNTIYF TGTGCCAGCCAGGATATTGGAAACACCATATATTTT
TRBJ1-1 TRBV3-1/TRBV3-2 NA 16 NA CASSQPPQTVNTEAFF TGTGCCAGCAGCCAGCCACCCCAAACAGTTAACACTGAAGCTTTCTTT
TRBJ1-1 TRBV9 NA 15 NA CASSVGPGVGTEAFF TGTGCCAGCAGCGTAGGTCCAGGGGTGGGCACTGAAGCTTTCTTT
TRBJ1-5 TRBV6-6 NA 14 once CASSPTTGYQPQHF TGTGCCAGCAGTCCGACCACAGGGTATCAGCCCCAGCATTTT
TRBJ2-7 TRBV12-3/TRBV12-4 NA 11 NA CASSYRDEQYF TGTGCCAGCTCCTACAGGGACGAGCAGTACTTC
TRBJ2-5 TRBV5-1 TRBD1 17 NA CASSSPPDRGYRETQYF TGCGCCAGCAGCTCCCCGCCGGACAGGGGGTATAGGGAGACCCAGTACTTC
TRBJ2-2 TRBV9 NA 16 once CASSEYRWASAGELFF TGTGCCAGCAGCGAGTACAGGTGGGCTTCCGCCGGGGAGCTGTTTTTT
TRBJ2-1 TRBV10-3 TRBD2 16 NA CAISEASGAYYNEQFF TGTGCCATCAGTGAGGCTAGCGGGGCCTACTACAATGAGCAGTTCTTC
TRBJ2-5 TRBV5-1 NA 13 once CASSLGAWETQYF TGCGCCAGCAGCTTAGGGGCTTGGGAGACCCAGTACTTC
TRBJ2-1 TRBV5-1 TRBD1 16 NA CASSLQGAPSYNEQFF TGCGCCAGCAGCTTGCAGGGGGCCCCCTCCTACAATGAGCAGTTCTTC
TRBJ2-1 TRBV2 NA 14 NA CASSYTGQFSEQFF TGTGCCAGCAGCTACACCGGACAGTTCTCAGAGCAGTTCTTC
TRBJ1-4 TRBV18 TRBD1 18 NA CASSPAFGGGTTNEKLFF TGTGCCAGCTCACCAGCCTTCGGAGGGGGCACAACTAATGAAAAACTGTTTTTT
TRBJ2-3 TRBV2 TRBD2 14 NA CATGTSDSTDTQYF TGTGCCACGGGGACTAGCGACAGCACAGATACGCAGTATTTT
TRBJ1-1 TRBV6-6 NA 12 once CASSAQGLEAFF TGTGCCAGCAGTGCACAGGGCCTTGAAGCTTTCTTT
TRBJ1-1 TRBV2 NA 14 few CASSASRGNTEAFF TGTGCCAGCAGTGCCTCGAGAGGGAACACTGAAGCTTTCTTT
TRBJ1-2 TRBV7-9 NA 15 NA CASSNRDGSPPGYTF TGTGCCAGCAGCAATCGGGACGGATCGCCCCCTGGCTACACCTTC
TRBJ2-5 TRBV18 TRBD2 14 NA CASSPPAGQETQYF TGTGCCAGCTCACCACCAGCGGGGCAAGAGACCCAGTACTTC
TRBJ1-1 TRBV4-2 NA 17 NA CASSQDLATDMNTEAFF TGTGCCAGCAGCCAAGATTTGGCGACAGACATGAACACTGAAGCTTTCTTT
TRBJ2-7 TRBV7-8 NA 14 NA CASSLLDPSYEQYF TGTGCCAGCAGCTTACTCGACCCCTCCTACGAGCAGTACTTC
TRBJ2-1 TRBV7-3 NA 16 NA CASSPRPTTSYNEQFF TGTGCCAGCAGCCCCAGGCCCACAACCTCCTACAATGAGCAGTTCTTC
TRBJ1-5 TRBV12-3/TRBV12-4 NA 13 NA CASRPTGNQPQHF TGTGCCAGCAGGCCCACAGGGAATCAGCCCCAGCATTTT
TRBJ2-3 TRBV7-8 NA 14 few CASSLEGRGDTQYF TGTGCCAGCAGCTTAGAAGGACGCGGAGATACGCAGTATTTT
TRBJ1-5 TRBV9 NA 13 few CASSLEADQPQHF TGTGCCAGCAGCCTGGAGGCGGATCAGCCCCAGCATTTT
TRBJ2-3 TRBV27 NA 14 NA CASRTAPSTDTQYF TGTGCCAGCAGGACAGCCCCTAGCACAGATACGCAGTATTTT
TRBJ2-2 TRBV5-6 NA 15 NA CASSLGLVNTGELFF TGTGCCAGCAGCTTGGGACTAGTAAACACCGGGGAGCTGTTTTTT
TRBJ1-1 TRBV20-1 NA 13 few CSASRPAGGEAFF TGCAGTGCTAGTAGACCAGCAGGAGGTGAAGCTTTCTTT
TRBJ2-2 TRBV4-1 TRBD2 21 once CASSHPGLRTSGGTNTGELFF TGCGCCAGCAGCCATCCCGGCCTTAGGACTAGCGGGGGGACGAACACCGGGGAGCTGTTTTTT
TRBJ2-5 TRBV5-1 TRBD2 16 NA CASSEGLAGGVETQYF TGCGCCAGCAGCGAAGGACTAGCGGGGGGCGTGGAGACCCAGTACTTC
TRBJ1-5 TRBV19 NA 15 NA CASSHAGGTNQPQHF TGTGCCAGTAGCCACGCCGGGGGGACTAATCAGCCCCAGCATTTT
TRBJ1-5 TRBV15 NA 13 NA CATSRDLDQPQHF TGTGCCACCAGCAGAGATTTAGATCAGCCCCAGCATTTT
TRBJ1-5 TRBV10-3 NA 15 NA CAISADTALNQPQHF TGTGCCATCAGTGCAGACACCGCCCTCAATCAGCCCCAGCATTTT
TRBJ1-2 TRBV4-2 NA 14 once CASSPVGKDYGYTF TGTGCCAGCAGCCCCGTCGGTAAGGACTATGGCTACACCTTC
TRBJ2-1 TRBV5-1 TRBD2 14 NA CASSLRSGINEQFF TGCGCCAGCAGCTTACGTAGCGGGATAAATGAGCAGTTCTTC
TRBJ2-1 TRBV10-3 NA 13 NA CAIRKDEEGQQFF TGTGCCATCAGAAAAGACGAAGAAGGTCAACAGTTCTTC
TRBJ2-5 TRBV7-2 NA 14 NA CASSETRLAETQYF TGTGCCAGCAGCGAAACTAGGTTGGCGGAGACCCAGTACTTC
TRBJ2-1 TRBV4-2 NA 13 NA CASSHYASNEQFF TGTGCCAGCAGCCACTATGCCTCCAATGAGCAGTTCTTC
TRBJ1-3 TRBV9 NA 15 NA CASSVDAGAGNTIYF TGTGCCAGCAGCGTAGACGCAGGGGCTGGAAACACCATATATTTT
TRBJ2-1 TRBV11-3 TRBD1 19 NA CASSPGQGARAGRYNEQFF TGTGCCAGCAGTCCGGGACAGGGGGCGCGGGCGGGCCGCTACAATGAGCAGTTCTTC
TRBJ2-5 TRBV6-1 NA 16 NA CASSEVGGTTPETQYF TGTGCCAGCAGTGAAGTGGGGGGGACAACCCCAGAGACCCAGTACTTC
TRBJ1-2 TRBV12-3/TRBV12-4 NA 12 NA CASSFSGSGYTF TGTGCCAGCAGTTTCTCAGGGAGTGGCTACACCTTC
TRBJ1-2 TRBV6-2/TRBV6-3 NA 13 NA CASSYSIREGYTF TGTGCCAGCAGTTACTCAATCCGTGAGGGCTACACCTTC
TRBJ1-5 TRBV11-2 TRBD1 14 few CASSSTGEGQPQHF TGTGCCAGCAGCTCTACAGGGGAGGGTCAGCCCCAGCATTTT
TRBJ2-1 TRBV15 NA 15 NA CATSRDPGRPNEQFF TGTGCCACCAGCAGAGATCCCGGACGCCCCAATGAGCAGTTCTTC
TRBJ2-7 TRBV2 NA 13 NA CASSLPLTYEQYF TGTGCCAGCTCCCTGCCGCTGACCTACGAGCAGTACTTC
TRBJ2-5 TRBV6-5 TRBD1 13 NA CASRGTGVETQYF TGTGCCAGCAGGGGGACAGGGGTAGAGACCCAGTACTTC
TRBJ2-3 TRBV19 NA 14 NA CASSITPLRGTQYF TGTGCCAGTAGTATTACCCCCCTAAGGGGGACGCAGTATTTT
TRBJ2-2 TRBV6-5 NA 14 NA CASSYGGVGGELFF TGTGCCAGCAGTTATGGCGGGGTCGGCGGGGAGCTGTTTTTT
TRBJ1-1 TRBV5-1 NA 16 NA CASSLVPQKMNTEAFF TGCGCCAGCAGCTTGGTACCTCAGAAGATGAACACTGAAGCTTTCTTT
TRBJ2-1 TRBV2 NA 12 NA CASTTTGSRAFF TGTGCCAGCACCACAACAGGGTCCCGTGCGTTCTTC
TRBJ2-5 TRBV5-4 NA 15 NA CASSFSTGRGETQYF TGTGCCAGCAGCTTCTCTACAGGGAGGGGAGAGACCCAGTACTTC
TRBJ2-2 TRBV6-5 NA 13 NA CATPGVDTGELFF TGTGCCACCCCCGGGGTGGACACCGGGGAGCTGTTTTTT
TRBJ1-2 TRBV27 NA 14 NA CASSFSPGRDGYTF TGTGCCAGCAGTTTCTCTCCCGGACGGGATGGCTACACCTTC
TRBJ1-2 TRBV9 NA 13 NA CASSAIGPYGYTF TGTGCCAGCAGCGCAATAGGACCTTATGGCTACACCTTC
TRBJ1-2 TRBV25-1 TRBD1 13 NA CASSLTQGEGYTF TGTGCCAGCAGTTTAACACAGGGGGAAGGCTACACCTTC
TRBJ2-1 TRBV11-2 TRBD2 16 NA CASSALAGVTYNEQFF TGTGCCAGCAGCGCCCTAGCGGGAGTAACCTACAATGAGCAGTTCTTC